Here is one T cell receptor (beta chain) with its context. Antigen specificity is unknown. V dropped 2 bases and J dropped 5 bases, with 13 bases sitting between them. The CDR3 spans 14 residues. Per the germline V gene, CDR1 is SEHNR and CDR2 is FQNEAQ (reference sequence). These data belong to a study of cytomegalovirus exposure and HLA in healthy donors. Study conclusions and caveats: Researchers reportedly found TCR beta sequences accurately predicted most subjects' HLA-A and HLA-B alleles. A previous analysis found most TCR beta V segments productive roughly 90% or roughly 30% of the time.

The PCR contained 60 Vbeta and 13 Jbeta primers. TCRdb's copy holds only in-frame clones and misses some; the assay was immunoSEQ multiplex PCR. The table has 200,000 or so clones, approximately 80% seen once; the top ten hold roughly 0.71%. The receptor comes from a boy aged 2 to 9 in good health and CMV-seronegative. The rearrangement joins TRBV7-9 to TRBJ2-7; D remains ambiguous. Sequenced: PBMCs. This CDR3 reads CASSLLITSDEQYF. The DNA of the CDR3 is TGTGCCAGCAGCTTATTAATAACGTCGGACGAGCAGTACTTC.